A single sample is the source of the 21 T cell receptor beta chains below, sequenced in a study of T cell responses to AZD1222 COVID-19 vaccine. TCRdb's copy holds only in-frame clones and misses some; the assay was immunoSEQ multiplex PCR. Among some 170,000 clones listed, approximately 90% were seen once. Sequences were derived from peripheral blood, sampled on day 0 of AZD1222 vaccination. Receptor source: an adult in good health.

The rearrangement uses TRBV7-9 and TRBJ2-3; 9 nucleotides align to TRBD2. This CDR3 contains 17 residues. CDR1 SEHNR and CDR2 FQNEAQ come from the germline V gene (reference sequence). V dropped 5 bases and J dropped 2; count of bases not matched to a gene: 11. The CDR3, as DNA: TGTGCCAGCAGCGTCGGGACTAGCCACCTCTACACAGATACGCAGTATTTT. It is translated as CASSVGTSHLYTDTQYF. Drawing the rest from reference TRBV7-9 and TRBJ2-3, the complete variable domain is DTGVSQNPRHKITKRGQNVTFRCDPISEHNRLYWYRQTLGQGPEFLTYFQNEAQLEKSRLLSDRFSAERPKGSFSTLEIQRTEQGDSAMYLCASSVGTSHLYTDTQYFGPGTRLTVL.

The genes are TRBV7-9 and TRBJ2-5; D remains unclear. Trimming removed 2 bases from V and 1 base from J, with 11 bases in between. CDR1 is SEHNR, CDR2 FQNEAQ, per germline (reference sequence). The CDR3 covers 15 residues. CDR3 nucleotides: TGTGCCAGCAGCTTATTCGTGGGCGGCCAAGAGACCCAGTACTTC. Amino acids: CASSLFVGGQETQYF. Full variable domain (remainder filled in from reference TRBV7-9 and TRBJ2-5): DTGVSQNPRHKITKRGQNVTFRCDPISEHNRLYWYRQTLGQGPEFLTYFQNEAQLEKSRLLSDRFSAERPKGSFSTLEIQRTEQGDSAMYLCASSLFVGGQETQYFGPGTRLLVL.

As DNA, the CDR3 is TGTGCCAGCAGCTTGGGAGAGAGGACTGGAAACACCATATATTTT. It codes for CASSLGERTGNTIYF. The V call is TRBV5-8, the J call TRBJ1-3; D gene unclear. The CDR3 spans 15 residues. Trimming cost V 0 bases and J 2 bases, with 9 bases left between them. The germline V gene has CDR1 SGHTS and CDR2 YDEGEE.

The V call is TRBV7-2, the J call TRBJ2-7, with 7 bases matching TRBD1. V was clipped by 5 bases and J by 3 bases; unmatched bases: 7. Germline V gene sequence: CDR1 SGHTA, CDR2 FQGNSA. The CDR3 runs to 14 residues. CDR3 residues: CASSLTGQDYEQYF. The CDR3, as DNA: TGTGCCAGCAGCCTTACAGGACAGGACTACGAGCAGTACTTC. The whole variable domain, filled in from reference TRBV7-2 and TRBJ2-7, reads GAGVSQSPSNKVTEKGKDVELRCDPISGHTALYWYRQSLGQGLEFLIYFQGNSAPDKSGLPSDRFSAERTGGSVSTLTIQRTQQEDSAVYLCASSLTGQDYEQYFGPGTRLTVT.

The V and J genes are TRBV18 and TRBJ1-4; TRBD1 might be the D (6 bases). Per germline, CDR1 KGHSH and CDR2 LQKENI. The CDR3 totals 15 residues. Trimming left V 4 bases short and J 3 bases short, with 12 bases between. CDR3 in DNA: TGTGCCAGCTCACTACTGCAGGGGTCTAATGAAAAACTGTTTTTT. It encodes CASSLLQGSNEKLFF.

In its sample, this clone was seen once. V usage is TRBV19 and J usage is TRBJ2-7; either TRBD1 or TRBD2 may fit D (5 bases each). CDR1 is LNHDA and CDR2 is SQIVND in the germline V gene (reference sequence). V was shortened by 5 bases and J by 0 bases, with 8 bases between the two germline ends. The CDR3 totals 13 residues. CDR3 DNA sequence: TGTGCCAGTAGTCCAGGGACCTCCTACGAGCAGTACTTC. Translating gives CASSPGTSYEQYF.

V is TRBV11-2 and J is TRBJ2-5, with TRBD2 matching over 8 bases. Trimming at V came to 1 base and at J to 1 base, leaving 5 bases not matched to a gene. CDR3 length equals 16 residues. The germline CDR1 and CDR2 sequences are SGHAT and FQNNGV. The CDR3 spells CASSLGSGAIQETQYF. CDR3 nucleotides: TGTGCCAGCAGCTTAGGTAGCGGGGCCATCCAAGAGACCCAGTACTTC. Using reference TRBV11-2 and TRBJ2-5 for the parts outside the CDR3, the full variable domain is EAGVAQSPRYKIIEKRQSVAFWCNPISGHATLYWYQQILGQGPKLLIQFQNNGVVDDSQLPKDRFSAERLKGVDSTLKIQPAKLEDSAVYLCASSLGSGAIQETQYFGPGTRLLVL.

The chain has TRBV25-1 and TRBJ2-7; TRBD2 might be the D (5 bases). Germline-derived CDR1 and CDR2 are MGHDK and SYGVNS. V was trimmed by 7 bases and J by 7 bases, leaving 14 bases between them. The CDR3 extends over 12 amino acids. The CDR3 loop reads CASTGGVSEQYF. The CDR3, as DNA: TGTGCCAGCACCGGAGGAGTGTCTGAGCAGTACTTC.

This clone was seen once. In DNA form, the CDR3 reads TGTGCCAGCAGTTACACAGGGGCCGGCAATCAGCCCCAGCATTTT. It codes for CASSYTGAGNQPQHF. The V call is TRBV6-5, the J call TRBJ1-5, with 7 positions matching TRBD1. CDR1 and CDR2 from the germline V gene are MNHEY and SVGAGI. There are 15 residues in the CDR3. The V segment lost 2 bases and the J segment 2 bases; nucleotides outside the gene matches: 3.

CDR3 sequence: CASSAQPGRFSGNTIYF. CDR3 bases: TGTGCCAGCAGCGCCCAACCGGGGCGCTTCTCTGGAAACACCATATATTTT. The chain employs TRBV21-1 and TRBJ1-3. TRBV21-1 is tagged as a pseudogene. The CDR3 contains 17 residues.

This rearrangement joins TRBV19 to TRBJ2-7; TRBD2 agrees at 10 bases. V trimming: 4 bases; J trimming: 4 bases; junction bases outside the gene matches: 10. CDR1 and CDR2 from the germline V gene are LNHDA and SQIVND (reference sequence). This CDR3 is built from 16 residues. CDR3 residues: CASSKTPGLAVYEQYF. CDR3 coding DNA: TGTGCCAGTAGTAAAACCCCAGGACTAGCGGTATACGAGCAGTACTTC.

The genes are TRBV5-5 and TRBJ1-2; D possibly corresponds to TRBD1 (5 bases). V was trimmed by 0 bases and J by 2 bases, leaving 8 bases between them. Germline CDR1 reads SGHKS; CDR2 reads YYEKEE (reference sequence). This CDR3 has 14 amino acids. The DNA of the CDR3 is TGTGCCAGCAGCTTGGGGGACGGGAACTATGGCTACACCTTC. Protein sequence: CASSLGDGNYGYTF.

The CDR3 loop reads CASRATGSYTEAFF. The CDR3 nucleotides read TGTGCCAGTAGAGCGACAGGGTCTTACACTGAAGCTTTCTTT. This rearrangement joins TRBV19 to TRBJ1-1, with 7 bases fitting TRBD1. V shed 6 bases, J shed 3 bases, and the junction held 7 bases outside the gene matches. The germline gives CDR1 LNHDA, CDR2 SQIVND (reference sequence). This CDR3 is 14 amino acids long.

This clone appeared once. V gene TRBV19 combines with J gene TRBJ1-1; D unresolved. Between the trimmed V and J ends, which lost 2 bases and 1 base, there was a span of 11 bases. CDR3 length equals 15 residues. From germline, CDR1 is LNHDA and CDR2 SQIVND (reference sequence). The CDR3 loop is CASSIQSQENTEAFF. The DNA of the CDR3 is TGTGCCAGTAGTATACAGTCCCAGGAGAACACTGAAGCTTTCTTT.

The chain carries TRBV6-1 and TRBJ1-2, with D unclear. Trimming removed 2 bases at V and 3 bases at J, with 7 bases between. Germline V gene lookup returns CDR1 MNHNS and CDR2 SASEGT. This CDR3 has 13 amino acids. The CDR3 DNA reads TGTGCCAGCAGTGAAAAACCCGACTATGGCTACACCTTC. Its protein is CASSEKPDYGYTF.

The chain recombines TRBV6-6 with TRBJ1-5; 8 bases fit TRBD1. The trim removed 5 bases at V and 0 bases at J, leaving 6 bases unmatched. The V gene's germline CDR1 is MNHNY and CDR2 SVGAGI (reference sequence). This CDR3 contains 16 residues. CDR3 loop: CASSPGGAGSNQPQHF. The CDR3 DNA reads as TGTGCCAGCAGTCCAGGGGGCGCAGGTAGCAATCAGCCCCAGCATTTT.

The table lists this clone with a few counts. This sequence joins TRBV3-1 (or the pseudogene TRBV3-2) and TRBJ2-4; D is undetermined. The V end was cut by 2 bases, the J end by 3 bases, with 23 bases between. This CDR3 has 19 amino acids. CDR1 is LGHDT and CDR2 is YNNKEL in the germline V gene (reference sequence). The chain's CDR3 is CASSQPYLDRTRVKNIQYF. The CDR3 DNA reads TGTGCCAGCAGCCAACCGTACCTAGACCGAACACGGGTCAAAAACATTCAGTACTTC.

The chain employs TRBV30 and TRBJ1-6, with 10 bases lining up with TRBD1. The CDR3 contains 13 residues. The trim removed 8 bases at V and 6 bases at J, leaving 4 bases unmatched. Germline CDR1 and CDR2: GTSNPN and SVGIG (reference sequence). The CDR3 spells CAGGQGVNSPLHF. In DNA, the CDR3 is TGTGCCGGCGGACAGGGGGTTAATTCACCCCTCCACTTT. Full variable domain (remainder filled in from reference TRBV30 and TRBJ1-6): SQTIHQWPATLVQPVGSPLSLECTVEGTSNPNLYWYRQAAGRGLQLLFYSVGIGQISSEVPQNLSASRPQDRQFILSSKKLLLSDSGFYLCAGGQGVNSPLHFGNGTRLTVT.

CDR3 sequence: CASSHRQGRGYTF. The CDR3, as DNA: TGTGCCAGCAGCCACAGACAGGGACGTGGCTACACCTTC. The chain links TRBV3-1 (or the pseudogene TRBV3-2) to TRBJ1-2; 7 nucleotides match TRBD1. V shed 3 bases, J shed 7 bases, and the junction held 5 bases outside the gene matches. The CDR3 consists of 13 residues. Germline lookup yields CDR1 LGHDT and CDR2 YNNKEL (reference sequence).

V is TRBV6-1 and J is TRBJ2-1; 11 bases map to TRBD2. V was clipped by 0 bases and J by 3 bases; unmatched bases: 10. Germline V gene data show CDR1 as MNHNS and CDR2 as SASEGT. The CDR3 length is 19 residues. CDR3 region: CASSEAQSASGRNYNEQFF. CDR3 nucleotides: TGTGCCAGCAGTGAAGCCCAATCGGCTAGCGGGAGGAACTACAATGAGCAGTTCTTC.

The rearrangement links TRBV18 to TRBJ2-5; maybe TRBD1 (5 bases). This CDR3 region has 13 residues. The germline V gene encodes CDR1 KGHSH and CDR2 LQKENI. V was pared by 3 bases and J by 5 bases, with 10 bases between. CDR3: CASSPVGQETQYF. The DNA of the CDR3 is TGTGCCAGCTCACCGGTGGGGCAGGAGACCCAGTACTTC.